Given below is one TCR beta chain in context. The antigen is not known. The sample is drawn from a study of CD8 T cells in Susac syndrome. Study at large: The Susac syndrome patients were therapy-naive, on corticosteroids, or on intravenous immunoglobulin alone at blood draw. General study results and limits: CD4+ T cell repertoires in Susac syndrome exhibited no evidence of clonal expansion.

The CDR3 extends over 14 amino acids. CDR1 is SGDLS and CDR2 is YYNGEE in the germline V gene. V was pared by 0 bases and J by 4 bases, with 10 bases between. In blood CD8+ and CD4+ T cells, TCR beta underwent sequencing. When the RNA was reverse transcribed, random hexamers were used with an input of roughly 0.45 to 1 ug. Amplification of the TCR beta CDR3 was carried out by immunoSEQ multiplex PCR, which spanned a total of 54 Vbeta and 13 Jbeta segments. TCRdb reprocessed the immunoSEQ multiplex PCR reads via MiXCR and lists one record per CDR3 protein. This sample has more than 200,000 distinct CDR3 sequences, with about 94% found just once.

The chain couples TRBV9 to TRBJ1-2; possible D gene TRBD1, 5 bases. The specimen was CD4+ T cells from PBMCs. This TCR came from a human donor with Susac syndrome. CDR3: CASSVAGDSYGYTF. CDR3 bases: TGTGCCAGCAGCGTAGCGGGGGACTCCTATGGCTACACCTTC. Drawing the rest from reference TRBV9 and TRBJ1-2, the complete variable domain is DSGVTQTPKHLITATGQRVTLRCSPRSGDLSVYWYQQSLDQGLQFLIQYYNGEERAKGNILERFSAQQFPDLHSELNLSSLELGDSALYFCASSVAGDSYGYTFGSGTRLTVV.